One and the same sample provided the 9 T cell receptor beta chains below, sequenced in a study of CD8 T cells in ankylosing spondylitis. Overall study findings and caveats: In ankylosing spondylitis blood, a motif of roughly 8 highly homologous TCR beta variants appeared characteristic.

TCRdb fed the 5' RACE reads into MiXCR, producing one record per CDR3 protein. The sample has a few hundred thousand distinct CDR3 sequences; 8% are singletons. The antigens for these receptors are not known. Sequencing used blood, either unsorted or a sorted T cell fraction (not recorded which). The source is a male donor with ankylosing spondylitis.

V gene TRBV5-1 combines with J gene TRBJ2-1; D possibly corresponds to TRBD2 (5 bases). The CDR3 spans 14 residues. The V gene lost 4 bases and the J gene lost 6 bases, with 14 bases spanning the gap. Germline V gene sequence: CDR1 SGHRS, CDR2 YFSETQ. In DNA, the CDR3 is TGCGCCAGCAGCGTGGACGGGGTCGGCAATGAGCAGTTCTTC. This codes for CASSVDGVGNEQFF.

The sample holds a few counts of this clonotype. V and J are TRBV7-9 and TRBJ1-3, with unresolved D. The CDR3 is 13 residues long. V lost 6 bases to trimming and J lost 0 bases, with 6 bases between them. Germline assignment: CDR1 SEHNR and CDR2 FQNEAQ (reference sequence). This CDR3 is CASRGSSGNTIYF. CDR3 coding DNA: TGTGCCAGCAGAGGCAGCTCTGGAAACACCATATATTTT.

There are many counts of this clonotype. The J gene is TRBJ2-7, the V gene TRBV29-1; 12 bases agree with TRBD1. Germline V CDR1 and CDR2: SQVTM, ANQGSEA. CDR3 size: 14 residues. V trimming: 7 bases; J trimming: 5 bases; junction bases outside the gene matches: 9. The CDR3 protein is CSAGGTGGFHEQYF. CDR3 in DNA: TGCAGCGCCGGCGGGACAGGGGGCTTCCACGAGCAGTACTTC.

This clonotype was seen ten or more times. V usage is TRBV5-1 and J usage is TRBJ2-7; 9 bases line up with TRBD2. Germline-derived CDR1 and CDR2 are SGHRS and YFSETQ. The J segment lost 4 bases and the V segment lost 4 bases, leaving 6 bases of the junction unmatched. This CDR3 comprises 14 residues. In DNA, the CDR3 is TGCGCCAGCAGCCCGGGACTAGCCCTTTACGAGCAGTACTTC. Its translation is CASSPGLALYEQYF.

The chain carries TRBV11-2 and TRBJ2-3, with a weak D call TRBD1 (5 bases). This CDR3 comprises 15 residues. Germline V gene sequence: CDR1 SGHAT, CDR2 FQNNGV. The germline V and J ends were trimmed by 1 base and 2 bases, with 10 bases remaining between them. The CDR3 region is CASSLARTHTDTQYF. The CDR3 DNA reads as TGTGCCAGCAGCTTAGCTCGGACACACACAGATACGCAGTATTTT.

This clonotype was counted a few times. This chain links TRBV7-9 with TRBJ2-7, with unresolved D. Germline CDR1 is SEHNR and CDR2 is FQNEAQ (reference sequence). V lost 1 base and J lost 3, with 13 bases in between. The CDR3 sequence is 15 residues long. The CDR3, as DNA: TGTGCCAGCAGCTTAGGCCCATTGATTCGCTACGAGCAGTACTTC. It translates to CASSLGPLIRYEQYF.

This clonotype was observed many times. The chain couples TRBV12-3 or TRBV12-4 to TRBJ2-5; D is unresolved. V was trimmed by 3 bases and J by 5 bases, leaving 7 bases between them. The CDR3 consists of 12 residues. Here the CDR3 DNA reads TGTGCCAGCAGTTTGGTAGTTGAGACCCAGTACTTC. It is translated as CASSLVVETQYF.

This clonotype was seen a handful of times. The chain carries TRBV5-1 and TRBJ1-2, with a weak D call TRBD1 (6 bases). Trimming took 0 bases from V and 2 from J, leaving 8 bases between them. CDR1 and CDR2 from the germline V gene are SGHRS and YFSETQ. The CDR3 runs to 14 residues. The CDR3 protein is CASSLGDINYGYTF. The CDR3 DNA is TGCGCCAGCAGCTTGGGGGACATCAACTATGGCTACACCTTC.

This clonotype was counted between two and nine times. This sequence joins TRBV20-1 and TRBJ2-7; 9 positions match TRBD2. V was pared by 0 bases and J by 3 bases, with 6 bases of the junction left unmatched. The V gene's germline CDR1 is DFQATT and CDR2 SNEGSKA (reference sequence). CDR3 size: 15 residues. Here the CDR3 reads CSARDGLAGYYEQYF. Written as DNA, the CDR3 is TGCAGTGCTAGAGATGGGCTAGCGGGGTACTACGAGCAGTACTTC.